The 8 T cell receptor beta chains presented below share a single source sample, sequenced in a study of T cells in Graves' hyperthyroidism and ophthalmopathy. Authors of the study amplified TCR beta CDR3 regions from RNA transcripts. An initial round of RT-PCR targeting the TCR CDR3 relied on the HTBI primer set. MiXCR was run by TCRdb on the multiplex PCR reads, yielding one entry per CDR3 protein. The data contain 600,000 to 650,000 distinct CDR3 sequences, 16% of them seen just once; the ten biggest clones take up 3% to 4.5%. The material sequenced was blood. The source of these receptors is a woman in her twenties or thirties with Graves' hyperthyroidism.

In the case of this clonotype: Since a much larger clone is just one base distant, this may be a read error. This sequence joins TRBV6-2 or TRBV6-3 and TRBJ1-1; TRBD1 might be the D (5 bases). Germline V gives CDR1 MNHEY, CDR2 SVGEGT. CDR3 size: 13 residues. In DNA form, the CDR3 reads TGTACCAGCAGTCCGGGGGACCACACTGAAGCTTTCTTT. It codes for CTSSPGDHTEAFF.

In the case of this clonotype: A much larger clonotype is one base distant, so this may be a read error. The chain uses TRBV5-5 and TRBJ2-7; 7 nucleotides align to TRBD1. Per germline, CDR1 SGHKS and CDR2 YYEKEE (reference sequence). The CDR3 contains 15 residues. The CDR3 spells CANSLETGQHYEQYF. The CDR3 DNA is TGTGCCAACAGCTTGGAAACGGGACAGCACTACGAGCAGTACTTC.

This chain links TRBV7-2 with TRBJ2-6, with 7 bases lining up with TRBD2. The CDR3 spans 15 residues. J gave up 3 bases and V 1 base, and 0 bases lay outside the gene matches. Germline lookup yields CDR1 SGHTA and CDR2 FQGNSA. CDR3 amino acids: CASSLGEGGANVLTF. DNA of the CDR3: TGTGCCAGCAGCTTAGGGGAGGGTGGGGCCAACGTCCTGACTTTC.

The sample holds a few counts of this clonotype. The CDR3 reads CASSERTSGNNEQFF. The CDR3 bases are TGTGCCAGCAGTGAACGGACTAGCGGTAACAATGAGCAGTTCTTC. The chain links TRBV6-1 to TRBJ2-1; TRBD2 matches 10 bases. V lost 2 bases to trimming and J lost 5 bases; unmatched junction nucleotides: 3. Germline CDR1 reads MNHNS; CDR2 reads SASEGT. This CDR3 comprises 15 residues.

This clonotype has a count of ten or more. The chain uses TRBV28 and TRBJ2-7; unclear D gene. With 4 bases removed from V and 0 bases from J, the gap between germline ends came to 10 bases. Germline V gene data show CDR1 as MDHEN and CDR2 as SYDVKM. CDR3 length: 14 amino acids. CDR3: CASSSPWGSYEQYF. CDR3 coding DNA: TGTGCCAGCAGTTCCCCATGGGGCTCCTACGAGCAGTACTTC.

The rearrangement joins TRBV11-2 to TRBJ1-1; D unclear. This CDR3 comprises 15 residues. V dropped 1 base and J dropped 0 bases, with 9 bases sitting between them. CDR1 SGHAT and CDR2 FQNNGV come from the germline V gene. CDR3 nucleotide sequence: TGTGCCAGCAGCTTAGCTCAGATTATGAACACTGAAGCTTTCTTT. Amino acid sequence: CASSLAQIMNTEAFF.

This chain joins TRBV4-1 and TRBJ1-4, with unresolved D. This CDR3 contains 17 residues. The ends were cut back, 0 bases at V and 0 bases at J, with 11 bases in the middle. Germline V CDR1 and CDR2: MGHRA, YSYEKL. CDR3 DNA: TGCGCCAGCAGCCAAGAGGCTTTATCTGCAACTAATGAAAAACTGTTTTTT. This encodes CASSQEALSATNEKLFF.

The CDR3 spells CASSVAQGWGTRYGYTF. The DNA for the CDR3 is TGTGCCAGCAGCGTAGCCCAGGGGTGGGGAACCCGCTATGGCTACACCTTC. V and J are TRBV9 and TRBJ1-2, with D possibly matching TRBD1 (6 bases). Germline V gene lookup returns CDR1 SGDLS and CDR2 YYNGEE. With 0 bases removed from V and 4 bases from J, the gap between germline ends came to 19 bases. This CDR3 is 17 amino acids long. Together with reference TRBV9 and TRBJ1-2, the CDR3 gives the full variable domain: DSGVTQTPKHLITATGQRVTLRCSPRSGDLSVYWYQQSLDQGLQFLIQYYNGEERAKGNILERFSAQQFPDLHSELNLSSLELGDSALYFCASSVAQGWGTRYGYTFGSGTRLTVV.